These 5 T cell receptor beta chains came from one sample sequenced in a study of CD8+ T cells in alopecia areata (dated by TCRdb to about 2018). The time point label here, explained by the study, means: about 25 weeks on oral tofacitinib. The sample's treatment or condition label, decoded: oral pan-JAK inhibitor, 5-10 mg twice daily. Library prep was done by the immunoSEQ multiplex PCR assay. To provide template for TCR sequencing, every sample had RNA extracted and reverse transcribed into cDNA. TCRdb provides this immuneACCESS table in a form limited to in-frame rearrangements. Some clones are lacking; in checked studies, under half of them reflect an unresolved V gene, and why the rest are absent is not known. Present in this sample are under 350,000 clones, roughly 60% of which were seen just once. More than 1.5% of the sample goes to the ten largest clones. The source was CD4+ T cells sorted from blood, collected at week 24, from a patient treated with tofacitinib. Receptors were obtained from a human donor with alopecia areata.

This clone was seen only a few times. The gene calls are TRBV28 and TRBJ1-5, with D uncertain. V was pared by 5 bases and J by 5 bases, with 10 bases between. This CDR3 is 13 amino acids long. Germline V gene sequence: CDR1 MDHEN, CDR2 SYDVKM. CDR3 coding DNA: TGTGCCAGCAGTGCGCCGGGCTATCAGCCCCAGCATTTT. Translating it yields CASSAPGYQPQHF.

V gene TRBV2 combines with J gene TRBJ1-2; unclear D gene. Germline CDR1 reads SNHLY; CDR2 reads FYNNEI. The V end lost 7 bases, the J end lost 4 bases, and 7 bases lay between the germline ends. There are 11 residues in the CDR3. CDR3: CASTVLYGYTF. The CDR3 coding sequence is TGTGCCAGCACAGTCCTCTATGGCTACACCTTC.

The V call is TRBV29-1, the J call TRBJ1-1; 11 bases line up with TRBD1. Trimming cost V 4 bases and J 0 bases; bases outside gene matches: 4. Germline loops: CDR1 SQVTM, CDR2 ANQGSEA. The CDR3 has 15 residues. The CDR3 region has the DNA TGCAGCGTTGGGGACAGGGGGGCCGTGAACACTGAAGCTTTCTTT. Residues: CSVGDRGAVNTEAFF.

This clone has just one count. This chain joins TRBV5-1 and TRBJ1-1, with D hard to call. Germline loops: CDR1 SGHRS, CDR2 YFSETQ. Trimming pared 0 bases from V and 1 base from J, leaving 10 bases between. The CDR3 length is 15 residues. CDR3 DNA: TGCGCCAGCAGCTTGGATCTGGGATCGAACACTGAAGCTTTCTTT. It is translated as CASSLDLGSNTEAFF.

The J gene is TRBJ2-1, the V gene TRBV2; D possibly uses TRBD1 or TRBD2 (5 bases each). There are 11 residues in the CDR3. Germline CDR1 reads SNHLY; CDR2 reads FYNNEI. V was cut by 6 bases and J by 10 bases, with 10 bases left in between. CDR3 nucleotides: TGTGCCAGCAGGGCCGGGACCGAGCAGTTCTTC. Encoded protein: CASRAGTEQFF.